The entry below gives a single TCR beta chain sequence along with its context. What it binds is not known. Generated by immunoSEQ multiplex PCR, the TCRdb table keeps only in-frame clones and is missing some. The sample yields 150,000 to 200,000 clones, 80% to 90% seen once. This specimen comes from a study of T cell responses to AZD1222 COVID-19 vaccine. Overall study results and limits: Among those given AZD1222, only five or six were seropositive at baseline.

The CDR3 length is 12 residues. Trimming removed 11 bases at V and 4 bases at J, with 11 bases between. Germline lookup yields CDR1 SEHNR and CDR2 FQNEAQ (reference sequence). This receptor was taken from an adult in good health. Sequenced here: peripheral blood, sampled on day 0 of AZD1222 vaccination. The chain carries TRBV7-9 and TRBJ2-2, with D unresolved. The CDR3 reads CAPGLGTGELFF. DNA of the CDR3: TGTGCCCCGGGTTTGGGCACCGGGGAGCTGTTTTTT.